The subject of this entry is one T cell receptor beta chain. CDR1 is LGHDT, CDR2 YNNKEL, per germline (reference sequence). The CDR3 covers 15 residues. These data originate in a study of blood T cells in healthy people across ages. Sample-barcoded 5' priming and a J-beta primer mix drove a second PCR of 7 to 11 cycles. TCRdb reprocessed the 5' RACE reads via MiXCR and lists one record per CDR3 protein. The sample contains approximately 760,000 distinct CDR3 sequences, 25% of which appear only once. These sequences were also reported in another study, on T cells of mothers and their children.

The clonotype was recovered from a boy between 10 and 17 years old in good health. Sequenced sample: blood. The genes are TRBV3-1 and TRBJ2-1; 8 positions match TRBD1. The J call may be faulty, since TRBJ2-5 better matches the DNA end. CDR3 region: CASSQGTGSRETQYF. CDR3 in DNA: TGTGCCAGCAGCCAAGGGACAGGGAGTAGGGAGACCCAGTACTTC.